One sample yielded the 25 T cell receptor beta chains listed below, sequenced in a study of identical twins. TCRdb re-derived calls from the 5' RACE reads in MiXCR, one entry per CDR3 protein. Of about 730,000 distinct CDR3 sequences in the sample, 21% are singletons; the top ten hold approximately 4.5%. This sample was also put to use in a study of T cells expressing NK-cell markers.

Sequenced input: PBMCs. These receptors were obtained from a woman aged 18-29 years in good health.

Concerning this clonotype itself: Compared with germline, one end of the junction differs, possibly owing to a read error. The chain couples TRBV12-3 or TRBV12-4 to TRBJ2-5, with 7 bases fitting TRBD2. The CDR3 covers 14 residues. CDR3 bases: TGTGCCAGGTCGGGCGGGAGATCTGGAGAGTCCCAGTACTTC. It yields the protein CARSGGRSGESQYF.

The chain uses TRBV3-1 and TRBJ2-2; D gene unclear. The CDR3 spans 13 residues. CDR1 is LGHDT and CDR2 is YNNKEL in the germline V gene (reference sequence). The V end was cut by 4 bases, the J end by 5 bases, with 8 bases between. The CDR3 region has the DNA TGTGCCAGCAGCCGGGTTTATACCGGGGAGCTGTTTTTT. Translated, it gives CASSRVYTGELFF.

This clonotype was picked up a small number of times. Here the CDR3 reads CASSYDGTPGELFF. In DNA, the CDR3 is TGTGCCAGCAGTTACGATGGGACCCCCGGGGAGCTGTTTTTT. J is TRBJ2-2 and V is TRBV6-5; TRBD1 or TRBD2 may be the D gene (5 bases each). Per the germline V gene, CDR1 is MNHEY and CDR2 is SVGAGI. The CDR3 spans 14 residues. V gave up 2 bases and J gave up 6 bases, with 10 bases separating them.

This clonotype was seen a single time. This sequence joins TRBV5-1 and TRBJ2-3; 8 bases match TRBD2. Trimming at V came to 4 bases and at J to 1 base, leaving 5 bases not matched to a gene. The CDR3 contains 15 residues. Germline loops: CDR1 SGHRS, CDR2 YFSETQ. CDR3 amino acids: CASSIAGRGTDTQYF. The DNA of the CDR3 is TGCGCCAGCAGCATAGCGGGACGGGGCACAGATACGCAGTATTTT.

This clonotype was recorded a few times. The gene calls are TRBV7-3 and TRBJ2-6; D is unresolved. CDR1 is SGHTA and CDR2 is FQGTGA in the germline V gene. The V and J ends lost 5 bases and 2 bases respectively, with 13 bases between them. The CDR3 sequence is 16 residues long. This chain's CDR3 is CASSLLSLAGANVLTF. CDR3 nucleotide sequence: TGTGCCAGCAGCCTCCTAAGCCTGGCTGGGGCCAACGTCCTGACTTTC.

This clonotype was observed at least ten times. This CDR3 is CSAAKDGETQYF. CDR3 in DNA: TGCAGCGCGGCGAAGGACGGGGAGACCCAGTACTTC. The chain carries TRBV29-1 and TRBJ2-5, with D uncertain. The germline gives CDR1 SQVTM, CDR2 ANQGSEA. The CDR3 is made up of 12 amino acids. Trimming took 7 bases from V and 5 from J, leaving 14 bases between them.

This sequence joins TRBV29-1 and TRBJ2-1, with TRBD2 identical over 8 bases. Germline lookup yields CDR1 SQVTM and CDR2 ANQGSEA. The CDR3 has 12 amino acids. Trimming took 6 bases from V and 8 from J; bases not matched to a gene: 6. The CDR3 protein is CSVSSGSDEQFF. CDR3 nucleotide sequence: TGCAGCGTGTCCAGCGGGAGTGATGAGCAGTTCTTC.

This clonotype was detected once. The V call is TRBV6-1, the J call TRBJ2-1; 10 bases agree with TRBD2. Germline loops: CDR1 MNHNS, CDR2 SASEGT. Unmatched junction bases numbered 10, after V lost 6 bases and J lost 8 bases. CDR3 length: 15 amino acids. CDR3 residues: CASSLLAGSPYEQFF. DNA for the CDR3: TGTGCCAGCAGCCTACTAGCGGGATCTCCTTATGAGCAGTTCTTC.

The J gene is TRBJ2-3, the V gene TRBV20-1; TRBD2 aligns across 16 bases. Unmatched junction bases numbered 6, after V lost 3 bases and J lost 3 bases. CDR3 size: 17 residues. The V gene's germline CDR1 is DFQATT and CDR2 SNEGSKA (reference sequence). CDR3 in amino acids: CSARGLAGGHATDTQYF. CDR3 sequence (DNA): TGCAGTGCTAGGGGACTAGCGGGGGGGCACGCGACAGATACGCAGTATTTT.

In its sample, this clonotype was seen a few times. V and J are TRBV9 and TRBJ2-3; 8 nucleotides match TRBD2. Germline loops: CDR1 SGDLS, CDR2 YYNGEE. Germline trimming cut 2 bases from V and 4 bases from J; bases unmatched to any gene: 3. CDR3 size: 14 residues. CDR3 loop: CASSVTSEADTQYF. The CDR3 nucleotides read TGTGCCAGCAGCGTGACTAGCGAGGCAGATACGCAGTATTTT.

The CDR3 reads CSASSVHRGFQETQYF. Written as DNA, the CDR3 is TGCAGTGCTAGCTCAGTACACCGGGGCTTCCAAGAGACCCAGTACTTC. The chain recombines TRBV20-1 with TRBJ2-5; D is possibly TRBD1 or TRBD2 (5 bases each). V was clipped by 3 bases and J by 1 base, with 18 bases between them. Germline CDR1 and CDR2: DFQATT and SNEGSKA (reference sequence). This CDR3 contains 16 residues.

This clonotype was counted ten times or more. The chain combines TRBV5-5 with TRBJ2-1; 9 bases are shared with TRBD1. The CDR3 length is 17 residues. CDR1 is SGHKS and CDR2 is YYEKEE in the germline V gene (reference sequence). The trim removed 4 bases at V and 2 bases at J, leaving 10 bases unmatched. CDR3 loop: CASSPRRDRETYNEQFF. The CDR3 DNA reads TGTGCCAGCAGCCCCCGCCGGGACAGGGAAACCTACAATGAGCAGTTCTTC.

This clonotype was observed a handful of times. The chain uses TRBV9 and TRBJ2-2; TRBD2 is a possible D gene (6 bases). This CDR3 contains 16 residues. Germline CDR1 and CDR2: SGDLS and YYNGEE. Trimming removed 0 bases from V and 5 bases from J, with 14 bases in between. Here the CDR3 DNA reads TGTGCCAGCAGCGTAGGTAGCGGAGGAGGGACCGGGGAGCTGTTTTTT. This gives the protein CASSVGSGGGTGELFF.

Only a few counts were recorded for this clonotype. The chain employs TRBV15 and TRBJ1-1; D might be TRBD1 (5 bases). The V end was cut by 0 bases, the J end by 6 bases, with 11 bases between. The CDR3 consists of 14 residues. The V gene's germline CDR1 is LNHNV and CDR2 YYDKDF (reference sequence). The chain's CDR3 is CATSRDQGSAEAFF. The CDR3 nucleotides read TGTGCCACCAGCAGAGATCAGGGCTCCGCTGAAGCTTTCTTT.

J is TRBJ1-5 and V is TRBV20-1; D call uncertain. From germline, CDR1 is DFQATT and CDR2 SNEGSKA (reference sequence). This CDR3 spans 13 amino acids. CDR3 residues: CSAWGYSNQPQHF. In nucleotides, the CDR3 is TGCAGCGCATGGGGATATAGCAATCAGCCCCAGCATTTT.

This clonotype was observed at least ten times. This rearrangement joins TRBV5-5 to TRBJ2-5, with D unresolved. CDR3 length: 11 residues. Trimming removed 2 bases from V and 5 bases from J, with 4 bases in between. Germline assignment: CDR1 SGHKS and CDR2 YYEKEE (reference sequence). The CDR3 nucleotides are TGTGCCAGCAGCTTCCACGAGACCCAGTACTTC. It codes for CASSFHETQYF.

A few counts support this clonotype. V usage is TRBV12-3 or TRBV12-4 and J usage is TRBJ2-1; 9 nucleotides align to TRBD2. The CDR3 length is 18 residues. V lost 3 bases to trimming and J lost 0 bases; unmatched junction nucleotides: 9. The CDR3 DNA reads TGTGCCAGCAGTTTCCGCGGTAGCGGGAGTAGCTCCTACAATGAGCAGTTCTTC. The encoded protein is CASSFRGSGSSSYNEQFF.

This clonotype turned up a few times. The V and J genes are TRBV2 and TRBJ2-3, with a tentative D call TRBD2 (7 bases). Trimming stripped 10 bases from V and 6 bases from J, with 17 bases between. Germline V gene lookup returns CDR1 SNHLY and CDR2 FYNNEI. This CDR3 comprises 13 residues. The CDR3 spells CATHKGEGDTQYF. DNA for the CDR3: TGTGCCACCCACAAGGGGGAGGGGGATACGCAGTATTTT.

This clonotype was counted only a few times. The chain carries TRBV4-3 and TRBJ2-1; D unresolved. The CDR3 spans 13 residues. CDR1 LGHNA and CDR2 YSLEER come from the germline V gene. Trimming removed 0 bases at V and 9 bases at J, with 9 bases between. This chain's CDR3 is CASSQEGSGEQFF. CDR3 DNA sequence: TGCGCCAGCAGCCAAGAGGGAAGTGGTGAGCAGTTCTTC.

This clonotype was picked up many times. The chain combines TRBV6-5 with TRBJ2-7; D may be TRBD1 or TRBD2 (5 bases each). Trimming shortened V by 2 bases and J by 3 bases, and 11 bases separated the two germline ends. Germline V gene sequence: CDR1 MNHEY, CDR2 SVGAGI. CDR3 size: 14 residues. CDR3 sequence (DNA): TGTGCCAGCAGTTACCGGGGCAGGGACTACGAGCAGTACTTC. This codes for CASSYRGRDYEQYF.

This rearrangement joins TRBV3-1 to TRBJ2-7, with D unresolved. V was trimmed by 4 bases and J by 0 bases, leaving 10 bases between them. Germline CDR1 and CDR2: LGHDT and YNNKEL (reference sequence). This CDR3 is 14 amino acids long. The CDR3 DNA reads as TGTGCCAGCAGCCCCTTTCGAAGCTCCTACGAGCAGTACTTC. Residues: CASSPFRSSYEQYF.

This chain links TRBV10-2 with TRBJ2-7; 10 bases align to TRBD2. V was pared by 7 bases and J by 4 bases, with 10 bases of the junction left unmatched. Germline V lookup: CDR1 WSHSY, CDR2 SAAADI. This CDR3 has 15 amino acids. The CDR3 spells CASIAALAGRYEQYF. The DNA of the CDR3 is TGCGCCAGCATTGCGGCACTAGCGGGGAGGTACGAGCAGTACTTC.

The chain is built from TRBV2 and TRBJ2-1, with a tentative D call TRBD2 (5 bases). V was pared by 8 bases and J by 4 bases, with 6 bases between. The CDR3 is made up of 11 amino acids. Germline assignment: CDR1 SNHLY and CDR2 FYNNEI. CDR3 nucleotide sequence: TGTGCCAGCGGGAGATACAATGAGCAGTTCTTC. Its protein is CASGRYNEQFF.

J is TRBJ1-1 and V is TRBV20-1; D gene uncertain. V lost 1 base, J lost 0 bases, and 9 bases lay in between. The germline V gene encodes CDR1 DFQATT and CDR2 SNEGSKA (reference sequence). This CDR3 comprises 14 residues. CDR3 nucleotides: TGCAGTGCTAGAGCAATAACAGTGAACACTGAAGCTTTCTTT. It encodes CSARAITVNTEAFF.

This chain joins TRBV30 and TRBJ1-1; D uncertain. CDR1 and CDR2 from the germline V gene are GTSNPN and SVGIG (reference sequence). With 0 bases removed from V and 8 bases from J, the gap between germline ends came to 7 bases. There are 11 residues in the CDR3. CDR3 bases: TGTGCCTGGAGTGTAGGCTCCGAAGCTTTCTTT. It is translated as CAWSVGSEAFF. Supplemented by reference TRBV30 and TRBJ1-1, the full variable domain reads SQTIHQWPATLVQPVGSPLSLECTVEGTSNPNLYWYRQAAGRGLQLLFYSVGIGQISSEVPQNLSASRPQDRQFILSSKKLLLSDSGFYLCAWSVGSEAFFGQGTRLTVV.